This T cell receptor (beta chain) was documented in a study of T cell responses to AZD1222 COVID-19 vaccine. General study points: A mostly white British donor set with more females was recruited, and clonal diversity was possibly underestimated.

With respect to this clone: What it binds is not known.

Trimming removed 3 bases from V and 2 bases from J, with 9 bases in between. Germline loops: CDR1 MDHEN, CDR2 SYDVKM. CDR3 size: 14 residues. Sequencing was performed with immunoSEQ multiplex PCR; in TCRdb, only in-frame clones are kept and a portion is missing. The sample shows under 150,000 clones, around 90% of them seen only once. The sample here was peripheral blood, taken on day 0 of AZD1222 vaccination. The chain is built from TRBV28 and TRBJ2-3; tentatively, D is TRBD1 (5 bases). The receptor comes from an adult in good health. In DNA, the CDR3 is TGTGCCAGCAGTTTGGGCAGGGTCACAGATACGCAGTATTTT. Its protein product is CASSLGRVTDTQYF.